This T cell receptor beta chain appears in the sequencing data of a study of T cells expressing NK-cell markers. CDR1 and CDR2 (germline): MRHNA, SNTAGT. The CDR3 extends over 15 amino acids. TCRdb re-called the 5' RACE reads and catalogs CDR3 proteins one per entry, DNA excluded. The sample includes about 120,000 distinct CDR3 sequences. The chain couples TRBV6-4 to TRBJ2-3; the D gene TCRdb calls, TRBD2, cannot be checked with no DNA. This TCR derives from a woman aged 18 to 75 in good health. The source material was blood T cells: a sorted CD56 or NKG2C T cell subset, CD4+ or CD8+ T cells, or bulk PBMC T cells (not recorded which). CDR3 protein: CASSEVRGGADTQYF.